One sample yielded the 20 T cell receptor beta chains listed below, sequenced in a study of blood T cells in healthy people across ages. Then a second PCR, running roughly 7 to 11 cycles, was carried out with a sample-barcoded 5' primer and a J-beta primer mix. TCRdb ran MiXCR on the 5' RACE reads and lists one entry per CDR3 protein. The sample has about 1,000,000 distinct CDR3 sequences, 35% to 55% seen once. The sequenced material came from blood. The source of these receptors is a woman aged 55-75 years in good health.

This clonotype was seen only a few times. The rearrangement links TRBV5-1 to TRBJ1-4; D may be TRBD1 (6 bases). Germline assignment: CDR1 SGHRS and CDR2 YFSETQ. This CDR3 contains 17 residues. V was pared by 1 base and J by 4 bases, with 17 bases between. Here the CDR3 reads CASSLNGGPGLNEKLFF. The CDR3 region has the DNA TGCGCCAGCAGCTTGAATGGGGGGCCCGGGCTTAATGAAAAACTGTTTTTT. Using reference TRBV5-1 and TRBJ1-4 for the parts outside the CDR3, the full variable domain is KAGVTQTPRYLIKTRGQQVTLSCSPISGHRSVSWYQQTPGQGLQFLFEYFSETQRNKGNFPGRFSGRQFSNSRSEMNVSTLELGDSALYLCASSLNGGPGLNEKLFFGSGTQLSVL.

This chain connects TRBV3-1 to TRBJ2-1; a possible D gene is TRBD1 (5 bases). V was clipped by 1 base and J by 6 bases, with 13 bases between them. CDR3 length: 15 amino acids. Germline CDR1 and CDR2: LGHDT and YNNKEL (reference sequence). CDR3 coding DNA: TGTGCCAGCAGCCAAGGGGCAGGGTGGGGCAATGAGCAGTTCTTC. Translating gives CASSQGAGWGNEQFF.

V usage is TRBV29-1 and J usage is TRBJ1-1, with D possibly matching TRBD1 (6 bases). This CDR3 has 13 amino acids. Trimming took 5 bases from V and 3 from J, leaving 13 bases between them. Germline V gene data show CDR1 as SQVTM and CDR2 as ANQGSEA. CDR3 sequence (DNA): TGCAGCGTTCGCGGGGGCGGCTACACTGAAGCTTTCTTT. Amino acids: CSVRGGGYTEAFF.

This sequence joins TRBV11-2 and TRBJ2-5; 7 bases are shared with TRBD2. The CDR3 consists of 15 residues. Germline V gene data show CDR1 as SGHAT and CDR2 as FQNNGV. V lost 5 bases, J lost 0 bases, and 6 bases stayed unmatched. The DNA of the CDR3 is TGTGCCAGCAGCGCGGGGGTGTCGTACCAAGAGACCCAGTACTTC. This translates into CASSAGVSYQETQYF.

This clonotype was picked up a small number of times. The chain is built from TRBV15 and TRBJ1-6; D gene ambiguous. The ends were cut back, 2 bases at V and 5 bases at J, with 4 bases in the middle. CDR1 LNHNV and CDR2 YYDKDF come from the germline V gene (reference sequence). This CDR3 has 13 residues. The CDR3 protein is CATSRLDNSPLHF. DNA of the CDR3: TGTGCCACCAGCAGACTCGATAATTCACCCCTCCACTTT.

The chain couples TRBV20-1 to TRBJ2-3, with TRBD2 matching 7 bases. The V segment lost 5 bases and the J segment 6 bases; nucleotides outside the gene matches: 14. This CDR3 has 15 residues. Per the germline V gene, CDR1 is DFQATT and CDR2 is SNEGSKA (reference sequence). The CDR3 region is CSAPILETSRDTQYF. The CDR3 DNA reads TGCAGTGCTCCCATTCTAGAGACTAGCCGGGATACGCAGTATTTT.

The V and J genes are TRBV7-9 and TRBJ2-1; 13 bases fit TRBD2. V was pared by 5 bases and J by 1 base, with 14 bases of the junction left unmatched. CDR1 and CDR2 from the germline V gene are SEHNR and FQNEAQ (reference sequence). The CDR3 contains 20 residues. CDR3 coding DNA: TGTGCCAGCAGCATCGGTGGACTAGCGGGAGTCCCGGGGTCCTACAATGAGCAGTTCTTC. This translates into CASSIGGLAGVPGSYNEQFF.

This clonotype was counted once. The CDR3: CASNTGSGTDTQYF. Here the CDR3 DNA reads TGTGCCAGCAATACGGGAAGTGGGACAGATACGCAGTATTTT. The chain is built from TRBV12-3 or TRBV12-4 and TRBJ2-3; possibly TRBD2 for D (5 bases). The CDR3 is made up of 14 amino acids. V was trimmed by 7 bases and J by 3 bases, leaving 14 bases between them.

There are a few counts of this clonotype. This CDR3 reads CASSPGRRYEQYF. Written as DNA, the CDR3 is TGTGCCAGCAGCCCCGGGAGACGATACGAGCAGTACTTC. V is TRBV6-2 or TRBV6-3 and J is TRBJ2-7; maybe TRBD2 (6 bases). Trimming cost V 6 bases and J 4 bases, with 13 bases left between them. The CDR3 contains 13 residues. CDR1 and CDR2 (germline): MNHEY, SVGEGT.

Here the CDR3 reads CASRPVGETDTQYF. The CDR3 coding sequence is TGTGCCAGCAGGCCCGTGGGGGAGACAGATACGCAGTATTTT. The genes are TRBV12-3 or TRBV12-4 and TRBJ2-3; D is tentatively TRBD1 or TRBD2 (5 bases each). The CDR3 sequence is 14 residues long. V was shortened by 6 bases and J by 3 bases, with 13 bases between the two germline ends.

The chain joins TRBV7-9 to TRBJ2-7; D possibly matches TRBD1 or TRBD2 (5 bases each). CDR1 and CDR2 from the germline V gene are SEHNR and FQNEAQ (reference sequence). Deletions cut 8 bases from V and 4 bases from J, with 21 bases between. The CDR3 is 15 amino acids. The CDR3 DNA follows: TGTGCCAGCGCGGCCCCGGGACCGGATCTTTACGAGCAGTACTTC. Translated: CASAAPGPDLYEQYF.

The chain couples TRBV11-2 to TRBJ2-3; D might be TRBD1 or TRBD2, each matching 5 bases. V lost 5 bases, J lost 4 bases, and 13 bases lay in between. The CDR3 covers 14 residues. Germline-derived CDR1 and CDR2 are SGHAT and FQNNGV. Written as DNA, the CDR3 is TGTGCCAGCAGCCACCGGGACCCCTCAGATACGCAGTATTTT. Residues: CASSHRDPSDTQYF.

The genes are TRBV5-1 and TRBJ2-5; D remains ambiguous. V lost 5 bases to trimming and J lost 4 bases, with 6 bases between them. From germline, CDR1 is SGHRS and CDR2 YFSETQ. CDR3 size: 11 residues. The CDR3 loop reads CASRFLETQYF. The CDR3 DNA sequence: TGCGCCAGCAGGTTTTTAGAGACCCAGTACTTC.

This clonotype has a handful of counts. V and J are TRBV20-1 and TRBJ2-7; TRBD2 matches 8 bases. The CDR3 is 14 amino acids. Per germline, CDR1 DFQATT and CDR2 SNEGSKA (reference sequence). Unmatched junction bases numbered 7, after V lost 6 bases and J lost 0 bases. For the CDR3, the DNA is TGCAGTGCCCCTGTTAGCGGGAACTCCTACGAGCAGTACTTC. As protein: CSAPVSGNSYEQYF.

The chain is built from TRBV28 and TRBJ2-7; D gene uncertain. CDR1 is MDHEN, CDR2 SYDVKM, per germline. This CDR3 comprises 11 residues. Trimming took off 11 bases at V and 5 bases at J, with 13 bases between the two ends. Written as DNA, the CDR3 is TGTGCCGCCCAGATGGCCCACGAGCAGTACTTC. Its protein product is CAAQMAHEQYF.

This chain connects TRBV29-1 to TRBJ1-4, with 9 bases lining up with TRBD1. Looked up from germline, CDR1 is SQVTM and CDR2 is ANQGSEA. The V and J ends lost 6 bases and 8 bases, in that order; junction bases with no gene match: 10. The CDR3 runs 14 residues. CDR3 in amino acids: CSVLPGTGNEKLFF. The DNA of the CDR3 is TGCAGCGTCCTCCCCGGGACAGGGAACGAAAAACTGTTTTTT.

The gene calls are TRBV2 and TRBJ2-7; 11 bases are a match to TRBD1. Germline CDR1 SNHLY, CDR2 FYNNEI. This CDR3 comprises 14 residues. Trimming at V came to 7 bases and at J to 5 bases, leaving 7 bases not matched to a gene. The CDR3 is CASTLDRGLDEQYF. DNA for the CDR3: TGTGCCAGCACCCTGGACAGGGGGCTCGACGAGCAGTACTTC. The whole variable domain, remainder taken from reference TRBV2 and TRBJ2-7, is EPEVTQTPSHQVTQMGQEVILRCVPISNHLYFYWYRQILGQKVEFLVSFYNNEISEKSEIFDDQFSVERPDGSNFTLKIRSTKLEDSAMYFCASTLDRGLDEQYFGPGTRLTVT.

The rearrangement joins TRBV6-6 to TRBJ2-3, with a weak D call TRBD2 (6 bases). CDR3 length: 13 residues. Trimming removed 0 bases from V and 14 bases from J, with 15 bases in between. Germline V gene sequence: CDR1 MNHNY, CDR2 SVGAGI (reference sequence). DNA for the CDR3: TGTGCCAGCAGTTACTCTCCCGGCGGGACCCCGTATTTT. Translating gives CASSYSPGGTPYF.

Many counts were recorded for this clonotype. The genes are TRBV12-3 or TRBV12-4 and TRBJ2-6, with D tentatively TRBD1 (5 bases). This CDR3 region has 14 residues. V dropped 5 bases and J dropped 3 bases, with 8 bases sitting between them. CDR3 residues: CASSRGDGANVLTF. As DNA, the CDR3 is TGTGCCAGCAGTAGGGGTGATGGGGCCAACGTCCTGACTTTC.

This clonotype appeared a few times. CDR3 residues: CSARDLATGNEQYF. CDR3 DNA: TGCAGTGCTAGAGATCTAGCAACGGGGAACGAGCAGTACTTC. This chain links TRBV20-1 with TRBJ2-7, with D tentatively TRBD2 (5 bases). Germline CDR1 and CDR2: DFQATT and SNEGSKA (reference sequence). This CDR3 comprises 14 residues. Trimming pared 0 bases from V and 5 bases from J, leaving 14 bases between.